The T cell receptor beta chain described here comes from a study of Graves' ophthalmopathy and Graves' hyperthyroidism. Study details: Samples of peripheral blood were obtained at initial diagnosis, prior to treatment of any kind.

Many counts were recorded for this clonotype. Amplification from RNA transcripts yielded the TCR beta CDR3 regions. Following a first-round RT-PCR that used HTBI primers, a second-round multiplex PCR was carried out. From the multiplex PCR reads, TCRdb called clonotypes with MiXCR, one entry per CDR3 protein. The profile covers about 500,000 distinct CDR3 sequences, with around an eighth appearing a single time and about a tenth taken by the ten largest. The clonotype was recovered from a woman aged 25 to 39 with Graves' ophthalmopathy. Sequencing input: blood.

CDR3 coding DNA: TGTGCCAGCACCCATCACTTTGGTACCGGGGAGCTGTTTTTT. Its protein product is CASTHHFGTGELFF. The chain uses TRBV7-3 and TRBJ2-2, with D unclear. Germline V gene lookup returns CDR1 SGHTA and CDR2 FQGTGA. V was pared by 7 bases and J by 5 bases, with 14 bases between. This CDR3 is built from 14 residues.